A selection of T cell receptor beta chains follows, all from one sample in a study of blood T cell repertoires in COVID-19. Profiling relied on immunoSEQ multiplex PCR, and the TCRdb table lists in-frame clones only, not all of them. The sample carries over 150,000 clones, less than 85% recorded once. Sequenced: peripheral blood. The receptors stem from a human donor in a cohort sampled during active COVID-19. CDR3s include the opening cysteine and the closing phenylalanine or tryptophan. The D gene is left open where the match is weak. Rows give clone size only sometimes, using once, few, many, or a class for an expanded clone.

j_call	cdr3_length	clone_size	v_call	d_call	cdr3_aa	cdr3_nt
TRBJ1-2	14	-	TRBV29-1	-	CSVGGQTDDYGYTF	TGCAGCGTTGGGGGCCAGACAGACGACTATGGCTACACCTTC
TRBJ2-2	12	few	TRBV27	-	CASSFITGELFF	TGTGCCAGCAGTTTCATCACCGGGGAGCTGTTTTTT
TRBJ2-2	14	-	TRBV2	-	CASSGTTVTGELFF	TGTGCCAGCAGTGGGACAACGGTAACCGGGGAGCTGTTTTTT
TRBJ1-2	14	-	TRBV19	-	CASSIGQGGYGYTF	TGTGCCAGTAGTATAGGTCAGGGAGGCTATGGCTACACCTTC
TRBJ2-1	11	-	TRBV6-5	-	CASSYRAVQFF	TGTGCCAGCAGTTACAGAGCGGTACAGTTCTTC
TRBJ2-5	16	-	TRBV9	TRBD2	CASSVEGAGGIETQYF	TGTGCCAGCAGCGTAGAAGGGGCGGGGGGTATAGAGACCCAGTACTTC
TRBJ1-2	13	-	TRBV12-3/TRBV12-4	-	CASSWDTNYGYTF	TGTGCCAGCAGTTGGGACACTAACTATGGCTACACCTTC
TRBJ1-2	14	-	TRBV11-2	-	CASSYSRGPYGYTF	TGTGCCAGCAGCTATAGCAGGGGCCCCTATGGCTACACCTTC
TRBJ1-5	12	-	TRBV30	-	CAWTVGDQPQHF	TGTGCCTGGACCGTCGGGGATCAGCCCCAGCATTTT
TRBJ1-5	15	-	TRBV27	TRBD1	CATSGTGYSNQPQHF	TGTGCCACCTCAGGGACAGGATATAGCAATCAGCCCCAGCATTTT
TRBJ1-3	14	few	TRBV25-1	-	CASSVGGPGNTIYF	TGTGCCAGCAGTGTGGGGGGGCCAGGAAACACCATATATTTT
TRBJ1-1	13	-	TRBV3-1/TRBV3-2	-	CASSPQVNTEAFF	TGTGCCAGCAGTCCCCAGGTGAACACTGAAGCTTTCTTT
TRBJ1-1	13	once	TRBV9	-	CASSVGMNTEAFF	TGTGCCAGCAGCGTAGGTATGAACACTGAAGCTTTCTTT
TRBJ1-2	13	-	TRBV13	-	CASSLVQGNGYTF	TGTGCCAGCAGCTTAGTGCAGGGAAATGGCTACACCTTC
TRBJ1-5	15	once	TRBV7-6	-	CASSQSGRSNQPQHF	TGTGCCAGCAGCCAATCGGGGAGAAGCAATCAGCCCCAGCATTTT
TRBJ1-1	14	-	TRBV2	-	CASRGEFMNTEAFF	TGTGCCAGCCGAGGTGAATTTATGAACACTGAAGCTTTCTTT
TRBJ1-1	14	-	TRBV6-5	-	CASIQGGMNTEAFF	TGTGCCAGCATACAGGGCGGCATGAACACTGAAGCTTTCTTT
TRBJ2-2	14	-	TRBV6-6	TRBD1	CAGGQGSNTGELFF	TGTGCCGGTGGACAGGGATCGAACACCGGGGAGCTGTTTTTT
TRBJ1-1	15	-	TRBV10-2	-	CASSEIRGEGTEAFF	TGCGCCAGCAGTGAGATCAGGGGAGAGGGCACTGAAGCTTTCTTT
TRBJ2-5	16	many	TRBV11-2	-	CASSLDQGGRLGTQYF	TGTGCCAGCAGCTTAGATCAAGGTGGCAGGTTGGGGACCCAGTACTTC
TRBJ1-1	12	-	TRBV5-4	-	CASSPGAGDAFF	TGTGCCAGCAGCCCGGGCGCGGGGGACGCTTTCTTT
TRBJ2-7	13	-	TRBV15	-	CATSRTESYEQYF	TGTGCCACCAGCCGGACAGAGTCCTACGAGCAGTACTTC
TRBJ1-2	13	few	TRBV2	-	CATSQGFNYGYTF	TGTGCCACATCACAGGGCTTTAACTATGGCTACACCTTC
TRBJ2-7	13	-	TRBV6-5	-	CASTRQVTYEQYF	TGTGCCAGCACGCGTCAGGTCACCTACGAGCAGTACTTC
TRBJ1-1	15	-	TRBV7-9	TRBD1	CASSLAPRGRTEAFF	TGTGCCAGCAGCTTAGCTCCCAGGGGGCGTACTGAAGCTTTCTTT
TRBJ1-1	15	-	TRBV7-3	TRBD1	CASSLTGGWGTEAFF	TGTGCCAGCAGTTTGACAGGGGGCTGGGGCACTGAAGCTTTCTTT
TRBJ1-1	13	once	TRBV19	TRBD1	CASSVDRGTEAFF	TGTGCCAGTAGCGTCGACAGGGGCACTGAAGCTTTCTTT
TRBJ1-1	14	-	TRBV6-5	-	CASTQRAGRTEAFF	TGTGCCAGCACTCAGCGGGCAGGGCGGACTGAAGCTTTCTTT
TRBJ2-7	14	-	TRBV19	TRBD1	CASSAGTGRYEQYF	TGTGCCAGTAGCGCCGGGACAGGTCGATACGAGCAGTACTTC
TRBJ2-7	13	-	TRBV29-1	TRBD1	CSGGTGESYEQYF	TGCAGCGGTGGGACAGGGGAATCCTACGAGCAGTACTTC
TRBJ2-1	19	-	TRBV9	TRBD1	CASSVGPTVDRGTYNEQFF	TGTGCCAGCAGCGTCGGGCCGACCGTGGACAGGGGAACCTACAATGAGCAGTTCTTC
TRBJ2-7	12	-	TRBV7-2	-	CASSNRLYEQYF	TGTGCCAGCAGCAACAGGTTATACGAGCAGTACTTC
TRBJ1-5	14	few	TRBV9	-	CASSPRLPDQPQHF	TGTGCCAGCAGCCCCCGACTCCCGGATCAGCCCCAGCATTTT
TRBJ2-4	14	-	TRBV7-9	TRBD1	CASSARQGLDIQYF	TGTGCCAGCAGCGCCAGACAGGGCCTGGACATTCAGTACTTC
TRBJ2-7	15	medium-sized	TRBV11-2	-	CASSLEGGSTYEQYF	TGTGCCAGCAGCTTAGAAGGGGGATCGACCTACGAGCAGTACTTC
TRBJ2-7	14	-	TRBV5-4	TRBD2	CASSSAGASYEQYF	TGTGCCAGCAGCTCAGCGGGGGCCTCCTACGAGCAGTACTTC
TRBJ2-1	15	-	TRBV19	-	CASSIQGSSYNEQFF	TGTGCCAGTAGTATCCAGGGTAGCTCCTACAATGAGCAGTTCTTC
TRBJ2-3	15	-	TRBV27	TRBD1	CASSLGTGSTDTQYF	TGTGCCAGCAGTTTGGGGACAGGGAGCACAGATACGCAGTATTTT
TRBJ2-4	15	once	TRBV7-8	TRBD1	CASSYPGQGRDIQYF	TGTGCCAGCAGCTACCCTGGACAGGGGAGGGACATTCAGTACTTC
TRBJ1-4	15	few	TRBV12-5	TRBD1	CASGPNRGPNEKLFF	TGTGCTAGTGGTCCCAACAGGGGACCCAATGAAAAACTGTTTTTT